One and the same sample provided the 18 T cell receptor beta chains below, sequenced in a study of shared clonotypes between healthy human individuals. TCRdb keeps only in-frame clones here, not all; method: immunoSEQ multiplex PCR. The data show 1.5 million to 2.5 million clones, about 95% seen once. Positively selected for CCR7, the CD45RO-negative cells used as naive CD8 cells excluded terminally differentiated effector memory CD45RA+ cells. Sequencing was done on a sample of naive CD8+ T cells sorted from blood. Source of these receptors: a man younger than 35 in good health.

V gene TRBV7-9 combines with J gene TRBJ1-2, with unresolved D. Germline CDR1 reads SEHNR; CDR2 reads FQNEAQ (reference sequence). This CDR3 region has 14 residues. The germline V and J ends were trimmed by 1 base and 4 bases, with 10 bases remaining between them. The CDR3 nucleotides are TGTGCCAGCAGCTTAGTGGATGGTTCCTATGGCTACACCTTC. This codes for CASSLVDGSYGYTF.

The chain joins TRBV7-9 to TRBJ1-5; perhaps TRBD1 as D (5 bases). The V gene's germline CDR1 is SEHNR and CDR2 FQNEAQ (reference sequence). V was trimmed by 5 bases and J by 2 bases, leaving 7 bases between them. The CDR3 runs to 13 residues. The CDR3 loop reads CASSTGGNQPQHF. The DNA of the CDR3 is TGTGCCAGCAGCACGGGGGGCAATCAGCCCCAGCATTTT.

The V and J genes are TRBV28 and TRBJ2-7; 7 bases are a match to TRBD2. CDR3 length: 14 residues. Germline assignment: CDR1 MDHEN and CDR2 SYDVKM. Trimming cost V 7 bases and J 1 base; bases outside gene matches: 7. CDR3 amino acids: CASTGSGGSYEQYF. CDR3 nucleotides: TGTGCCAGCACGGGATCGGGGGGTTCCTACGAGCAGTACTTC. Variable domain in full (rest from reference TRBV28 and TRBJ2-7): DVKVTQSSRYLVKRTGEKVFLECVQDMDHENMFWYRQDPGLGLRLIYFSYDVKMKEKGDIPEGYSVSREKKERFSLILESASTNQTSMYLCASTGSGGSYEQYFGPGTRLTVT.

The rearrangement links TRBV5-4 to TRBJ1-1; D remains unclear. The V and J ends lost 1 base and 1 base respectively, with 8 bases between them. CDR3 size: 14 residues. Germline V gene data show CDR1 as SGHNT and CDR2 as YYREEE (reference sequence). As DNA, the CDR3 is TGTGCCAGCAGCTTGTCGGCTGAGAACACTGAAGCTTTCTTT. Its translation: CASSLSAENTEAFF.

The sample holds one count of this clone. The V gene is TRBV10-2, the J gene TRBJ2-7; D might be TRBD2 (5 bases). The germline V gene has CDR1 WSHSY and CDR2 SAAADI. The CDR3 covers 14 residues. V lost 6 bases and J lost 2, with 14 bases in between. The CDR3 sequence: CASRSAVEAYEQYF. CDR3 DNA sequence: TGCGCCAGCAGATCAGCGGTAGAGGCCTACGAGCAGTACTTC.

This chain connects TRBV13 to TRBJ2-3; 16 bases align to TRBD2. The CDR3 runs 17 residues. The V segment lost 5 bases and the J segment 4 bases; nucleotides outside the gene matches: 6. Germline V gene data show CDR1 as PRHDT and CDR2 as FYEKMQ (reference sequence). The CDR3 protein is CASSPEGLAGGPDTQYF. For the CDR3, the DNA is TGTGCCAGCAGCCCAGAGGGACTAGCGGGGGGGCCAGATACGCAGTATTTT.

The chain couples TRBV7-2 to TRBJ2-1, with a tentative D call TRBD2 (5 bases). The CDR3 runs 16 residues. Germline values: CDR1 SGHTA, CDR2 FQGNSA. Trimming took off 1 base at V and 3 bases at J, with 13 bases between the two ends. The CDR3 sequence: CASSLEYGLGYNEQFF. The CDR3 DNA follows: TGTGCCAGCAGCTTAGAATACGGACTGGGCTACAATGAGCAGTTCTTC.

V gene TRBV7-9 combines with J gene TRBJ2-1, with D maybe TRBD1 (5 bases). The CDR3 runs 12 residues. CDR1 is SEHNR and CDR2 is FQNEAQ in the germline V gene (reference sequence). With 5 bases removed from V and 7 bases from J, the gap between germline ends came to 9 bases. CDR3 region: CASSPDRNEQFF. In DNA, the CDR3 is TGTGCCAGCAGCCCAGACAGAAATGAGCAGTTCTTC.

This chain links TRBV28 with TRBJ1-6; D is possibly TRBD1 (5 bases). The CDR3 is 18 residues long. Germline V gene sequence: CDR1 MDHEN, CDR2 SYDVKM. Trimming removed 3 bases from V and 0 bases from J, with 15 bases in between. CDR3 sequence: CASSFYTQQGSYNSPLHF. The CDR3, as DNA: TGTGCCAGCAGTTTCTACACCCAGCAGGGCTCCTATAATTCACCCCTCCACTTT.

In the case of this clone: Other DNA sequences in this specimen translate into the identical CDR3. The chain combines TRBV19 with TRBJ2-7, with TRBD2 identical over 11 bases. Germline trimming cut 5 bases from V and 3 bases from J; bases unmatched to any gene: 3. Germline values: CDR1 LNHDA, CDR2 SQIVND (reference sequence). This CDR3 has 14 amino acids. The CDR3 DNA reads as TGTGCCAGTAGTCTGGGACTAGCGGACTACGAGCAGTACTTC. It codes for CASSLGLADYEQYF.

This clone was found once. The chain employs TRBV5-4 and TRBJ2-5, with D possibly matching TRBD2 (6 bases). Germline lookup yields CDR1 SGHNT and CDR2 YYREEE (reference sequence). The CDR3 runs to 13 residues. The V end was cut by 4 bases, the J end by 3 bases, with 10 bases between. This CDR3 reads CASSTGEEETQYF. In DNA form, the CDR3 reads TGTGCCAGCAGCACGGGGGAGGAAGAGACCCAGTACTTC.

V is TRBV6-1 and J is TRBJ2-3, with a possible D match to TRBD1 (6 bases). The CDR3 has 17 residues. Germline V lookup: CDR1 MNHNS, CDR2 SASEGT. V was clipped by 3 bases and J by 4 bases, with 20 bases between them. CDR3 nucleotide sequence: TGTGCCAGCAGTGATTACCGGGACACCGTTCTTGCAGATACGCAGTATTTT. Amino acid sequence: CASSDYRDTVLADTQYF.

This CDR3 is CASSPTVGQGANYGYTF. The CDR3 bases are TGTGCCAGCAGTCCCACCGTCGGACAGGGAGCTAACTATGGCTACACCTTC. This rearrangement joins TRBV28 to TRBJ1-2, with 8 bases aligning to TRBD1. CDR1 and CDR2 from the germline V gene are MDHEN and SYDVKM. The CDR3 length is 17 residues. After removal of 5 bases from V and 0 bases from J, the junction contained 11 bases not matched to a gene.

The chain joins TRBV4-1 to TRBJ2-5, with D maybe TRBD1 (6 bases). CDR3 length: 16 residues. V lost 2 bases and J lost 4, with 17 bases in between. Germline assignment: CDR1 MGHRA and CDR2 YSYEKL. Here the CDR3 reads CASSQNLEGVGETQYF. CDR3 nucleotides: TGCGCCAGCAGCCAAAACCTAGAGGGGGTAGGAGAGACCCAGTACTTC.

The chain combines TRBV21-1 with TRBJ2-6; the D call TRBD1 from the table was never checked on the DNA. TRBV21-1 constitutes a pseudogene. The CDR3 totals 17 residues. CDR3 sequence (DNA): TGTGCCAGCAGCAGGGCTGGCCGTTACTCTGGGGCCAACGTCCTGACTTTC. Its protein product is CASSRAGRYSGANVLTF.

V usage is TRBV4-3 and J usage is TRBJ1-4; the D is unclear. The CDR3 spans 15 residues. Trimming shortened V by 4 bases and J by 0 bases, and 9 bases separated the two germline ends. The germline V gene encodes CDR1 LGHNA and CDR2 YSLEER. Here the CDR3 DNA reads TGCGCCAGCAGCCCCTTCTCGGCAACTAATGAAAAACTGTTTTTT. It yields the protein CASSPFSATNEKLFF.

The genes are TRBV6-5 and TRBJ2-1; 10 bases map to TRBD2. This CDR3 has 16 amino acids. Germline values: CDR1 MNHEY, CDR2 SVGAGI. V lost 4 bases to trimming and J lost 3 bases; unmatched junction nucleotides: 6. The CDR3 sequence: CASSSDVAGGYNEQFF. The CDR3, as DNA: TGTGCCAGCAGTTCGGATGTAGCGGGGGGCTACAATGAGCAGTTCTTC.

The rearrangement links TRBV10-3 to TRBJ2-5, with D uncertain. With the DNA end fitting TRBJ2-7 better, the J assignment may be wrong. There are 13 residues in the CDR3. The V gene's germline CDR1 is ENHRY and CDR2 SYGVKD. This CDR3 is CAITTDGTYEQYF. DNA of the CDR3: TGTGCCATCACCACGGACGGTACCTACGAGCAGTACTTC.